The 18 T cell receptor beta chains below all came from one sample that was sequenced in a study. TCRdb reanalysed the 5' RACE reads using MiXCR and keeps one entry per CDR3 protein. The sample contains some 62,000 distinct CDR3 sequences, about 22% of which appear only once. Sequencing input: memory CD4+ T cells sorted from a lymph node. Subset meaning: memory CD4+ T cells, CD4+CD45RO+CD25-. The receptors were sampled from a female donor with breast cancer.

This chain joins TRBV20-1 and TRBJ2-1; perhaps TRBD2 as D (7 bases). The V and J ends lost 5 bases and 12 bases respectively, with 20 bases between them. From germline, CDR1 is DFQATT and CDR2 SNEGSKA (reference sequence). The CDR3 has 13 residues. The CDR3 sequence: CSAGGASRSVQFF. CDR3 sequence (DNA): TGCAGTGCTGGGGGGGCTAGTAGGTCGGTGCAGTTCTTC.

J is TRBJ1-5 and V is TRBV7-8; tentative D call: TRBD1 (5 bases). Trimming took off 4 bases at V and 4 bases at J, with 14 bases between the two ends. The length of the CDR3 is 15 residues. Germline CDR1 reads SGHVS; CDR2 reads FQNEAQ. The CDR3 loop reads CASSSSLSGNQPQHF. The CDR3, as DNA: TGTGCCAGCAGCTCGAGTTTGTCAGGGAATCAGCCCCAGCATTTT.

V and J are TRBV6-1 and TRBJ2-5; 8 bases fit TRBD2. The CDR3 has 13 residues. Germline assignment: CDR1 MNHNS and CDR2 SASEGT. V lost 2 bases to trimming and J lost 4 bases; unmatched junction nucleotides: 0. The CDR3 protein is CASSELAGETQYF. The DNA of the CDR3 is TGTGCCAGCAGTGAACTAGCGGGAGAGACCCAGTACTTC.

This clonotype was counted ten times or more. The V call is TRBV20-1, the J call TRBJ2-1; 7 bases match TRBD2. Germline CDR1 and CDR2: DFQATT and SNEGSKA (reference sequence). V gave up 0 bases and J gave up 8 bases; unmatched junction bases: 10. The CDR3 totals 15 residues. CDR3 sequence reads: CSARDPDWAGDEQFF. The CDR3, as DNA: TGCAGTGCTAGAGATCCGGACTGGGCGGGGGATGAGCAGTTCTTC.

A note on this clonotype: This may stem from a read error, because a much larger clone lies one nucleotide away. The chain combines TRBV5-1 with TRBJ1-1; D ambiguous. This CDR3 comprises 15 residues. Trimming removed 0 bases from V and 3 bases from J, with 12 bases in between. CDR1 and CDR2 from the germline V gene are SGHRS and YFSETQ. The CDR3: CASSLAPLADTEAFF. CDR3 sequence (DNA): TGCGCCAGCAGCTTGGCCCCTCTTGCGGACACTGAAGCTTTCTTT.

The chain joins TRBV10-3 to TRBJ1-2; 10 bases match TRBD1. This CDR3 has 12 residues. Germline CDR1 reads ENHRY; CDR2 reads SYGVKD. The V and J ends lost 10 bases and 6 bases, in that order; junction bases with no gene match: 5. In DNA, the CDR3 is TGTGCCACCAGGGACAGGGGAGATGGCTACACCTTC. Translating gives CATRDRGDGYTF.

This clonotype was seen many times. J is TRBJ2-3 and V is TRBV29-1; weak D call: TRBD2 (5 bases). Trimming left V 4 bases short and J 0 bases short, with 14 bases between. The length of the CDR3 is 15 residues. In germline, CDR1 is SQVTM, CDR2 ANQGSEA. This chain's CDR3 is CSVVLVSGSTDTQYF. CDR3 nucleotides: TGCAGCGTTGTACTAGTAAGCGGTAGCACAGATACGCAGTATTTT.

V is TRBV25-1 and J is TRBJ2-6; D not certain. The CDR3 is 17 amino acids. Germline V gene data show CDR1 as MGHDK and CDR2 as SYGVNS. V lost 7 bases and J lost 0, with 16 bases in between. In DNA form, the CDR3 reads TGTGCCAGCAAAGGCGGTAGAGCCTCCTCTGGGGCCAACGTCCTGACTTTC. This gives the protein CASKGGRASSGANVLTF.

V gene TRBV29-1 combines with J gene TRBJ2-1; 10 bases match TRBD2. The trim removed 6 bases at V and 5 bases at J, leaving 10 bases unmatched. Looked up from germline, CDR1 is SQVTM and CDR2 is ANQGSEA. The CDR3 contains 15 residues. CDR3 sequence reads: CSVTRSGREDNEQFF. The CDR3 region has the DNA TGCAGCGTGACGAGAAGCGGGAGGGAAGACAATGAGCAGTTCTTC.

This clonotype was found a few times. This chain links TRBV12-3 or TRBV12-4 with TRBJ1-1; perhaps TRBD1 as D (5 bases). The germline V and J ends were trimmed by 1 base and 6 bases, with 9 bases remaining between them. The CDR3 is 13 amino acids. The CDR3 protein is CASSLDRTAEAFF. CDR3 DNA: TGTGCCAGCAGTTTAGACAGGACCGCTGAAGCTTTCTTT.

The CDR3 sequence: CASSFSGEEQYF. For the CDR3, the DNA is TGCGCCAGCAGCTTCTCCGGGGAAGAGCAGTACTTC. The chain links TRBV5-1 to TRBJ2-7, with D perhaps TRBD2 (5 bases). The CDR3 has 12 residues. Trimming took 2 bases from V and 7 from J, leaving 10 bases between them. Germline CDR1 reads SGHRS; CDR2 reads YFSETQ. Variable domain in full (rest from reference TRBV5-1 and TRBJ2-7): KAGVTQTPRYLIKTRGQQVTLSCSPISGHRSVSWYQQTPGQGLQFLFEYFSETQRNKGNFPGRFSGRQFSNSRSEMNVSTLELGDSALYLCASSFSGEEQYFGPGTRLTVT.

The rearrangement joins TRBV19 to TRBJ1-5; D ambiguous. CDR3 length equals 16 residues. Trimming removed 5 bases at V and 0 bases at J, with 14 bases between. Germline CDR1 reads LNHDA; CDR2 reads SQIVND (reference sequence). The CDR3 DNA follows: TGTGCCAGTAGTCACCGGGGAGACTCTAGCAATCAGCCCCAGCATTTT. Protein product: CASSHRGDSSNQPQHF.

The V and J genes are TRBV4-3 and TRBJ1-6; 10 bases agree with TRBD1. This CDR3 is 16 amino acids long. Germline values: CDR1 LGHNA, CDR2 YSLEER. The junction had 4 bases not matched to a gene; V was cut back by 1 base and J by 7 bases. CDR3 in DNA: TGCGCCAGCAGCCAAGTAACGGGACAGGGGAATTCACCCCTCCACTTT. It encodes CASSQVTGQGNSPLHF.

The rearrangement uses TRBV29-1 and TRBJ2-3, with D possibly matching TRBD2 (6 bases). CDR3 length: 12 amino acids. V was cut by 4 bases and J by 4 bases, with 9 bases left in between. Germline V gives CDR1 SQVTM, CDR2 ANQGSEA. In DNA, the CDR3 is TGCAGCGTTGGGGGGGATGCAGATACGCAGTATTTT. Translating gives CSVGGDADTQYF.

The chain recombines TRBV5-6 with TRBJ1-2; D is unresolved. This CDR3 is built from 16 residues. The germline gives CDR1 SGHDT, CDR2 YYEEEE. Trimming left V 3 bases short and J 7 bases short, with 22 bases between. The DNA of the CDR3 is TGTGCCAGCAGCTCAGACCCTAGTAATGCGGCTGGTGGCTACACCTTC. Translation: CASSSDPSNAAGGYTF.

This clonotype showed up many times. The rearrangement joins TRBV9 to TRBJ2-2, with TRBD1 matching over 7 bases. The junction had 6 bases not matched to a gene; V was cut back by 0 bases and J by 7 bases. This CDR3 region has 15 residues. The germline CDR1 and CDR2 sequences are SGDLS and YYNGEE. DNA for the CDR3: TGTGCCAGCAGCGTAGCAGTAGGGGGCCACGGGGAGCTGTTTTTT. Translated, it gives CASSVAVGGHGELFF. Together with reference TRBV9 and TRBJ2-2, the CDR3 gives the full variable domain: DSGVTQTPKHLITATGQRVTLRCSPRSGDLSVYWYQQSLDQGLQFLIQYYNGEERAKGNILERFSAQQFPDLHSELNLSSLELGDSALYFCASSVAVGGHGELFFGEGSRLTVL.

This clonotype was counted many times. The J gene is TRBJ2-3, the V gene TRBV7-9; 9 nucleotides line up with TRBD2. V lost 5 bases to trimming and J lost 3 bases; unmatched junction nucleotides: 9. The CDR3 contains 16 residues. CDR1 and CDR2 (germline): SEHNR, FQNEAQ (reference sequence). CDR3 in DNA: TGTGCCAGCAGCCCTGGACTAGCGATTGGGACAGATACGCAGTATTTT. Protein sequence: CASSPGLAIGTDTQYF.

This clonotype was detected many times. The V and J genes are TRBV20-1 and TRBJ1-1; tentatively, D is TRBD1 (6 bases). The length of the CDR3 is 15 residues. Trimming took off 6 bases at V and 0 bases at J, with 17 bases between the two ends. Germline V lookup: CDR1 DFQATT, CDR2 SNEGSKA (reference sequence). The CDR3 bases are TGCAGTGCCAGGAACCCGGGACACCTGAACACTGAAGCTTTCTTT. This codes for CSARNPGHLNTEAFF.